Below, one TCR beta chain is given with its context. Its antigen is not yet known. An end of the junction differs from the germline gene, which may be a read error. The data belong to a study of cytomegalovirus exposure and HLA in healthy donors (dated by TCRdb to 2016 to 2017). For context, the study as a whole: In an earlier analysis of 450 to 750 of the donors, about 270 Gb of sequence data and 117 million unique TCR beta sequences from approximately 180 million T cells were reported. The study profiled the T cell repertoires of 500 to 800 subjects by immunosequencing and related them to cytomegalovirus serostatus. The number of typed donors differed by locus: about 629-630 for A, B, C, DRB1 and DQB1; some 540 for DQA1; approximately 610 for DPA1; and approximately 450 for DPB1. Approximately 300 gigabases of sequencing data and approximately 91 million unique TCR sequences made up an early release that covered fewer than 650 HLA-typed donors. To predict cytomegalovirus infection status, the study combined high-throughput TCR immunosequencing, statistical association of individual TCRs with disease status, and machine learning. A separate validation cohort of about 110 different subjects was used in addition to the 666-subject first cohort. Rather than drawing on any new phenotypic data, the later analysis identified candidate immune exposures from TCR beta sequences and the way those sequences occurred across donors. To study patterns of TCR occurrence, a later analysis re-analyzed previously published TCR beta repertoires from 550 to 800 donors and added high-resolution HLA genotyping. Among roughly 370 genotyped donors of the cohort, an average of approximately 230,000 unique TCR beta nucleotide sequences were sequenced per donor, roughly a sixth of them non-productive. Alongside the repertoire data, information on donor age, sex, ethnicity and CMV serostatus was compiled. HLA typing included class I and class II loci at four-digit resolution. In an earlier analysis of a few hundred of the donors, high-throughput TCR beta sequencing was used to judge whether each TCR beta V gene segment behaved as functional or pseudogenic. Because of strong linkage in the cohort, a few DR-DQ haplotypes were treated as single units for association and clustering. The study aimed to test whether cataloging public T cell receptors could reveal signatures of past pathogen exposure. All discovery cohort repertoires had been generated using a single sequencing platform. In a later genetic analysis, genome-wide SNP genotypes for about three fifths of the roughly 670 donors were used, and that subset was treated as a discovery cohort. The genetic ancestry cluster associated with self-reported Caucasian donors included over 80% of the roughly 380 genotyped donors.

Library generation was performed with the immunoSEQ multiplex PCR assay. For the multiplex PCR, a mixture combining 60 forward primers for TCR Vbeta segments and 13 reverse primers for TCR Jbeta segments was used. The CDR3 region of rearranged TCR beta genes was amplified from genomic DNA by a multiplex PCR assay. Amplified TCR beta libraries were sequenced as 87-base-pair reads on the Illumina HiSeq System. In the original analysis: Across the roughly 670 repertoires, a later analysis counted approximately 83 million unique TCR beta chains, 9.5 million to 13 million of which were shared by at least two donors. A nearest-neighbor algorithm error-corrected the raw reads and collapsed the reads into unique sequences, merging closely related sequences to remove PCR and sequencing errors. V, D and J gene segments were assigned by aligning CDR3 sequences to IMGT reference sequences. For a sequence to be retained, a match of at least six nucleotides was required to both a V gene segment and a J gene segment. Rearrangements were classified as productive when the CDR3 lacked stop codons and remained in frame with V and J, and all other rearrangements were classified as non-productive. CDR3 was defined according to IMGT convention as the region running from the second conserved V-encoded cysteine to the conserved J-encoded phenylalanine. In an earlier analysis of some 550 of the donors, sequences lacking an unambiguous match to a single V gene segment were excluded. An earlier analysis of several hundred of the donors classified V segments as functional when productive rearrangements were above 56.7% and as segregating when the standard deviation between donors was above 5%. A statistical classification framework was built to diagnose cytomegalovirus status from the catalog of TCR beta chain sequences. In a later analysis, TCR nucleotide sequences were compared against IMGT/GENE-DB human TR gene sequences so that V and J genes could be assigned. The TCRdist pipeline was used in a later analysis to assign CDR3 sequences and most-parsimonious VDJ recombination scenarios. In a later analysis, every TCR beta chain was defined by the combination of its CDR3 amino acid sequence and its V-gene family, and reads without a unique V-gene family were dropped. To address suspected cross-contamination and a sequencing artifact, a later analysis removed 450 to 700 highly shared, low-generation-probability nucleotide sequences. For each public chain, a later analysis derived a clonal expansion index from normalized ranks of inferred template counts within each repertoire. In a later analysis, generation probabilities were computed using a VDJ recombination model fitted to out-of-frame rearrangements, and the results were checked against IGoR. In a later analysis, hypergeometric tests were used to score TCR-TCR, TCR-HLA and TCR-CMV co-occurrence, with a repertoire-size bias correction applied to TCR pairs. To estimate false discovery rates, a later analysis permuted the HLA or CMV assignments 20 times. In a later analysis, co-occurring TCRs were grouped using DBSCAN, with TCRdist sequence similarity added in when clustering inside HLA-allele-positive subsets. For co-occurrence clustering, repertoires with fewer than 30,000 or more than 120,000 public chains were excluded, along with a handful of repertoires with anomalous nucleotide sharing. TCRdb provides this immuneACCESS table in a form limited to in-frame rearrangements. Some clones are lacking; in checked studies, under half of them reflect an unresolved V gene, and why the rest are absent is not known. That table furnishes V, J and clone size, whereas the DNA furnished D and trimming. Across this sample there are some 170,000 clones, with around 82% seen only once. Jointly, the top ten make up roughly 10% of the sample.

The germline V gene (reference sequence) supplies CDR1 SSHAT and CDR2 FNYEAQ. The CDR3 runs 13 amino acids, cysteine and phenylalanine included. Solely the CDR3 DNA is kept, with 39 bases framed from the first base. The cohort was made up of approximately 700 healthy bone marrow donors. At the time of sampling, all cohort members were nominally healthy, though unrecorded immune exposures were likely present. The donor was CMV seropositive and was included in the group of 270 or so seropositive cohort members. Every donor gave a peripheral blood sample, and the peripheral blood mononuclear cells from that sample were used for TCR beta sequencing. The Qiagen DNeasy Blood Extraction Kit was used to extract genomic DNA from the blood cell samples. Overall study results and their limits: In a later analysis, HLA-associated TCR beta chains were found to be more clonally expanded and to have lower generation probabilities than equally common non-associated chains. Correlated functional status among segregating V segments might reflect linkage disequilibrium, but an unknown experimental factor could not be ruled out. Strong co-occurrence of HLA alleles, especially DR and DQ, made assigning TCR associations to individual alleles difficult. A later analysis found that most CMV-associated TCR beta chains appeared HLA-restricted, with HLA associations seemingly driven largely by CMV exposure. According to a later analysis, TCR association rates differed among HLA loci, with DRB1 alleles showing the most associated TCRs and HLA-C alleles showing the fewest. A further reported finding was that TCR beta sequences accurately predicted the HLA-A and HLA-B alleles for most subjects in the first cohort. In a later genetic analysis, fewer N-insertions in productive TCRs were reported among donors in an Asian-associated ancestry cluster than the approximately 670-donor mean. A few of the identified cytomegalovirus-associated TCR beta chains were confirmed in vitro to be specific for cytomegalovirus antigens. Roughly uniform sequencing depth across donors was assumed in presence/absence analyses, although this assumption may not hold. V-gene and J-gene trimming of TCR beta chains was associated with a missense DCLRE1C variant in a later genetic analysis, and the association was replicated in an independent cohort. According to a later analysis, parvovirus B19, influenza, CMV and Epstein-Barr virus appeared linked to several top co-occurrence clusters. This cohort had only TCR beta chains sequenced, and the lack of alpha or paired-chain data limited which features could be detected. In an earlier analysis of approximately 590 of the donors, most TCR beta V segments appeared in productive rearrangements about 87% or about 30% of the time, broadly matching IMGT annotations. Most TCR sequences were observed very rarely across donors, whereas some public TCRs were present in many individuals. A total of 150 to 200 TCR beta chains were listed by the study as associated with cytomegalovirus. A later analysis associated approximately 17,000 TCR beta sequences with specific HLA alleles at a false discovery rate of 0.05. CMV serostatus was the only immune exposure information available for the cohort. The earlier analysis of around 600 of the donors excluded fewer than 20 rarely observed V segments, including chromosome 9 orphons, because counts were too low. The authors suggested that the approach could potentially be generalized to other disease states and immunological phenotypes. Because HLA typing was missing for some donors at each locus, association tests included only the typed subset. Some IMGT-functional V segments, including TRBV6-2 and TRBV6-3, could not be distinguished by the 87-base-pair reads and were therefore excluded. The sequencing pipeline was judged likely to have produced a cluster of highly shared sequence variants as a technical artifact. The classifier was reported to diagnose cytomegalovirus status with high specificity and sensitivity in both the original cohort and the validation cohort.

Here the chain combines TRBV7-7 and TRBJ2-5, with no confident D gene call. Sequencing used PBMCs. The receptor's source is a man aged 50-60 years in good health and CMV-seropositive. The CDR3 sequence is CASSLGSQETQYF. The nucleotides are TGTGCTAGCAGCTTAGGCAGCCAAGAGACCCAGTACTTC.